This T cell receptor (beta chain) was captured in a study of cytomegalovirus exposure and HLA in healthy donors. Study-wide background: Some 87 million unique TCRs from HLA-typed donors were held in an early release of data. The study's findings and limits: Only CMV serostatus was available as immune exposure information. Later work showed greater clonal expansion in HLA-associated TCR beta chains than in equally common others.

While unrecorded immune exposures were likely, the donors were nominally healthy when sampled. The PCR used 60 Vbeta and 13 Jbeta primers. Assay: immunoSEQ multiplex PCR; the TCRdb copy retains only in-frame clones and omits some. Of 130,000 or so clones listed, 65% to 80% were seen once; the top ten hold roughly 3.9%. CDR3 length equals 14 residues. V was cut by 0 bases and J by 7 bases, with 10 bases left in between. The germline gives CDR1 SGHDN, CDR2 FVKESK. Notes on this clone: Its antigen is not identified.

Source material: PBMCs. This chain joins TRBV14 and TRBJ2-1; D gene ambiguous. The TCR originated in a male donor in good health and CMV-seropositive. CDR3 in amino acids: CASSQDPLLNEQFF. DNA for the CDR3: TGTGCCAGCAGCCAAGATCCCCTTTTGAATGAGCAGTTCTTC. Supplemented by reference TRBV14 and TRBJ2-1, the full variable domain reads EAGVTQFPSHSVIEKGQTVTLRCDPISGHDNLYWYRRVMGKEIKFLLHFVKESKQDESGMPNNRFLAERTGGTYSTLKVQPAELEDSGVYFCASSQDPLLNEQFFGPGTRLTVL.